The 3 T cell receptor beta chains given below trace back to one sample, sequenced in a study of identifying expanded T cells in peripheral blood. Generated by immunoSEQ multiplex PCR, the TCRdb table keeps only in-frame clones and is missing some. The sample consists of 70,000 to 100,000 clones, approximately 83% of them appearing once. Sequencing was performed on blood. These receptors all stem from a person between 18 and 75 years old in good health.

The chain couples TRBV7-9 to TRBJ1-2; the match to TRBD1 covers 8 bases. The V and J ends lost 5 bases and 7 bases, in that order; junction bases with no gene match: 9. Looked up from germline, CDR1 is SEHNR and CDR2 is FQNEAQ (reference sequence). The CDR3 has 14 amino acids. CDR3 residues: CASSPRTGTIGYTF. The CDR3 nucleotides are TGTGCCAGCAGCCCTAGGACAGGGACAATTGGCTACACCTTC.

V and J are TRBV11-2 and TRBJ2-2; D not certain. The V gene lost 5 bases and the J gene lost 4 bases, with 5 bases spanning the gap. Germline V gene data show CDR1 as SGHAT and CDR2 as FQNNGV. CDR3 size: 12 residues. The CDR3 DNA sequence: TGTGCCAGCAGCCGAATCACCGGGGAGCTGTTTTTT. This codes for CASSRITGELFF.

The chain employs TRBV19 and TRBJ1-1, with a tentative D call TRBD1 (5 bases). The CDR3 extends over 12 amino acids. V shed 3 bases and J shed 10 bases, with 12 bases lying between them. Germline values: CDR1 LNHDA, CDR2 SQIVND (reference sequence). Written as DNA, the CDR3 is TGTGCCAGTAGTATCGCAGGGAGCGGAGCTTTCTTT. Translated, it gives CASSIAGSGAFF.